This T cell receptor beta chain was profiled in a study of T cells expressing NK-cell markers. Looking at the study overall: Sorted T-cell subsets CD3+CD56+NKG2C+, CD3+CD56+NKG2C- and CD3+CD56-NKG2C+ were TCR beta-sequenced. The authors sequenced eight donors, of whom seven were HCMV-seropositive and one was seronegative.

Study-wide results and limits: Dominant NKG2C+ clonotypes accounted for roughly 1.0-7.0% of CD8+ T cells in about six donors.

The CDR3 length is 12 residues. For this clonotype: Its antigen remains unknown.

From the 5' RACE reads, TCRdb lists one entry per CDR3 protein and no DNA. Its table records about 390,000 distinct CDR3 sequences. This TCR came from a woman between 50 and 59 years old in good health. The chain joins TRBV12-3 or TRBV12-4 to TRBJ2-1. The source material was blood T cells: a sorted CD56 or NKG2C T cell subset, CD4+ or CD8+ T cells, or bulk PBMC T cells (not recorded which). Here the CDR3 reads CASSLFHNEQFF.